The clone carrying this T cell receptor (beta chain) appeared once. What it recognizes is unknown. The data originate from a study of cytomegalovirus exposure and HLA in healthy donors. Germline V gene data show CDR1 as MDHEN and CDR2 as SYDVKM. The CDR3 has 14 residues. V lost 4 bases and J lost 8, with 17 bases in between. General study points: Using a false discovery rate of 0.05, a later analysis showed that approximately 17,000 TCR beta sequences were associated with HLA alleles. The listing of roughly 160 TCR beta chains classed them as cytomegalovirus-associated. Looking again later, the authors saw that most CMV-associated TCR beta chains seemed HLA-restricted.

The study ran its PCR with 60 Vbeta and 13 Jbeta primers. Per the authors' pipeline: Approximately 11 million of the roughly 80 million unique TCR beta chains counted in a later analysis were shared. The method was immunoSEQ multiplex PCR; TCRdb's version includes in-frame clones alone and lacks a portion of them. That table is the source of V, J and clone size, and D and trimming were worked out from the DNA. This table has around 170,000 clones, approximately 88% appearing once. This TCR came from a woman aged 18-29 years in good health and CMV-seronegative. This chain joins TRBV28 and TRBJ1-2; maybe TRBD1 (5 bases). Material: PBMCs. This CDR3 is CASSSSGTGGGYTF. In DNA, the CDR3 is TGTGCCAGCAGTTCTTCCGGGACGGGAGGCGGCTACACCTTC.